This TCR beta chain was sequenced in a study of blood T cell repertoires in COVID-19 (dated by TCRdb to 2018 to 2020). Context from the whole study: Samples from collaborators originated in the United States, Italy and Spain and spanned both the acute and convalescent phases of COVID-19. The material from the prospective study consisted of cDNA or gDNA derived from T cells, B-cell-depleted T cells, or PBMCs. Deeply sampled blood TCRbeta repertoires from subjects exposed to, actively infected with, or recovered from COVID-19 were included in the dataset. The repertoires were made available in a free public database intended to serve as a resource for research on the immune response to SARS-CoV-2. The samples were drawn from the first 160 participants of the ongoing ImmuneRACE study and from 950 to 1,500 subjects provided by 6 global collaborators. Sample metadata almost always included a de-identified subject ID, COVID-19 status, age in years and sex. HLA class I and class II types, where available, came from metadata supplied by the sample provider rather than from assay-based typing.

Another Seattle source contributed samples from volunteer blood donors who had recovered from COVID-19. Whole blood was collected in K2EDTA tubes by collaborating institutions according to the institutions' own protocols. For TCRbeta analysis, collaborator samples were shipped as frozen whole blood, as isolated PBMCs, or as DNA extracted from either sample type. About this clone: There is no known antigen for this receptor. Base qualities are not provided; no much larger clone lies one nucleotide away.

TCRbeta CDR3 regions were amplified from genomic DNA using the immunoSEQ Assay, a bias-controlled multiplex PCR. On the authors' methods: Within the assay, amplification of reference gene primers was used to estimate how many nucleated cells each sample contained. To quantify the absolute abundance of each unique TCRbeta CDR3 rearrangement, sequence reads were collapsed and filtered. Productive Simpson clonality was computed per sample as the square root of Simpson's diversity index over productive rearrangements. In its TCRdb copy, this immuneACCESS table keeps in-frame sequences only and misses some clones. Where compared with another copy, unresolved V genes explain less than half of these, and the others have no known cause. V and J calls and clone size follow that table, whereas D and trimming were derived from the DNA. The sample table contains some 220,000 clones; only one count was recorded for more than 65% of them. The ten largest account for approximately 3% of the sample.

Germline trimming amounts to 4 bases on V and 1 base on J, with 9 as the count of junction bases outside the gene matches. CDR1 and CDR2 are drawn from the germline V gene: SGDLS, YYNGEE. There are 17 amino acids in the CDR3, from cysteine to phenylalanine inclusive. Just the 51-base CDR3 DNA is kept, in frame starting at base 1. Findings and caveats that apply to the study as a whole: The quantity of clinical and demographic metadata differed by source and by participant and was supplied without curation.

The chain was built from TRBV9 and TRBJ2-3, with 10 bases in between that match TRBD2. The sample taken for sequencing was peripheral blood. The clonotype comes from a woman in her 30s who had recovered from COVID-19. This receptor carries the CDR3 CASSLSGGPPGTDTQYF. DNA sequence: TGTGCCAGCAGCCTTAGCGGGGGGCCCCCCGGCACAGATACGCAGTATTTT.